This passage covers 14 T cell receptor beta chains from one sample sequenced in a study of cytomegalovirus exposure and HLA in healthy donors. The PCR made use of 60 Vbeta and 13 Jbeta primers. Some clones are missing from TCRdb's copy, which holds only in-frame ones; the method was immunoSEQ multiplex PCR. Of roughly 150,000 clones in the sample, almost 80% are singletons; the top ten hold roughly 0.7%. What was sequenced was PBMCs. These receptors all come from a male donor in good health and CMV-seronegative.

The DNA for the CDR3 is TGTGCCAGCAGTGAAGCGCCGGGACTTCCCGTCGGCTACGAGCAGTACTTC. This translates into CASSEAPGLPVGYEQYF. V and J are TRBV2 and TRBJ2-7, with D possibly matching TRBD2 (6 bases). CDR1 SNHLY and CDR2 FYNNEI come from the germline V gene. The CDR3 is 17 residues long. V shed 0 bases and J shed 3 bases, with 18 bases lying between them.

The chain couples TRBV21-1 to TRBJ2-7; no check of the table's D call, TRBD1, against the DNA was made. TRBV21-1 is a known pseudogene. This CDR3 spans 16 amino acids. The CDR3 bases are TGTGCCAGCAGCAAAGAAAGTGTGGGACAGGGAGGCGAGCAGTACTTC. It is translated as CASSKESVGQGGEQYF.

The chain employs TRBV29-1 and TRBJ2-1; D perhaps matches TRBD2 (6 bases). Trimming took 6 bases from V and 12 from J, leaving 21 bases between them. This CDR3 region has 13 residues. Germline V gene lookup returns CDR1 SQVTM and CDR2 ANQGSEA. DNA for the CDR3: TGCAGCGTGCCAGTCGGAGGGACTCGCGGGCAGTTCTTC. Its protein product is CSVPVGGTRGQFF.

J is TRBJ2-7 and V is TRBV10-1, with 8 bases lining up with TRBD1. The CDR3 covers 12 residues. V shed 8 bases and J 3 bases; nucleotides not matched to a gene: 3. Per germline, CDR1 WNHNN and CDR2 SYGVQD (reference sequence). This chain's CDR3 is CASRDRNYEQYF. For the CDR3, the DNA is TGCGCCAGCCGGGACAGGAACTACGAGCAGTACTTC.

The chain joins TRBV30 to TRBJ2-5; possibly TRBD1 for D (6 bases). Germline values: CDR1 GTSNPN, CDR2 SVGIG (reference sequence). V was trimmed by 1 base and J by 7 bases, leaving 16 bases between them. The CDR3 totals 14 residues. The CDR3: CAWSGETGLGTQYF. The CDR3, as DNA: TGTGCCTGGAGTGGGGAGACAGGCCTAGGGACCCAGTACTTC.

The chain employs TRBV27 and TRBJ1-6; 8 bases align to TRBD1. This CDR3 has 15 amino acids. Trimming took 4 bases from V and 6 from J; bases not matched to a gene: 5. Germline lookup yields CDR1 MNHEY and CDR2 SMNVEV (reference sequence). DNA for the CDR3: TGTGCCAGCAGTTCGACCGACAGGGGTAATTCACCCCTCCACTTT. Translated, it gives CASSSTDRGNSPLHF.

This clone was observed a handful of times. The chain couples TRBV19 to TRBJ1-5; the D is unclear. Per the germline V gene, CDR1 is LNHDA and CDR2 is SQIVND (reference sequence). Trimming pared 5 bases from V and 1 base from J, leaving 12 bases between. The CDR3 consists of 15 residues. CDR3 DNA sequence: TGTGCCAGTAGTCCCCGGGAGGTGAGCAATCAGCCCCAGCATTTT. It translates to CASSPREVSNQPQHF.

The V call is TRBV19, the J call TRBJ1-1; D is perhaps TRBD1 (6 bases). V lost 7 bases to trimming and J lost 5 bases, with 14 bases between them. Germline CDR1 LNHDA, CDR2 SQIVND (reference sequence). The CDR3 spans 13 residues. The CDR3 sequence: CASTVDRGTEAFF. CDR3 in DNA: TGTGCCAGTACCGTGGACAGAGGGACTGAAGCTTTCTTT. Looking up the rest from reference TRBV19 and TRBJ1-1 gives the full variable domain: DGGITQSPKYLFRKEGQNVTLSCEQNLNHDAMYWYRQDPGQGLRLIYYSQIVNDFQKGDIAEGYSVSREKKESFPLTVTSAQKNPTAFYLCASTVDRGTEAFFGQGTRLTVV.

The gene calls are TRBV2 and TRBJ2-1, with 11 nucleotides matching TRBD1. The germline V gene encodes CDR1 SNHLY and CDR2 FYNNEI. There are 15 residues in the CDR3. J gave up 8 bases and V 7 bases, and 10 bases lay outside the gene matches. DNA of the CDR3: TGTGCCAGCATGAAGACCGGGACAGGGGGGTATGAGCAGTTCTTC. Its protein product is CASMKTGTGGYEQFF.

This clone showed up just a few times. The rearrangement joins TRBV27 to TRBJ1-1, with 7 bases identical to TRBD1. From germline, CDR1 is MNHEY and CDR2 SMNVEV (reference sequence). This CDR3 is 14 amino acids long. J was trimmed by 1 base and V by 4 bases; bases with no gene match: 3. CDR3 DNA sequence: TGTGCCAGCAGTTCTCGACAGGGGAACACTGAAGCTTTCTTT. Translated: CASSSRQGNTEAFF.

The rearrangement uses TRBV7-9 and TRBJ1-1; a possible D gene is TRBD1 (5 bases). Germline lookup yields CDR1 SEHNR and CDR2 FQNEAQ (reference sequence). The CDR3 sequence is 14 residues long. V was clipped by 3 bases and J by 0 bases, with 8 bases between them. The CDR3: CASSLGLLNTEAFF. CDR3 DNA: TGTGCCAGCAGCTTGGGACTTCTGAACACTGAAGCTTTCTTT.

This chain connects TRBV20-1 to TRBJ1-1; D gene unclear. V lost 3 bases to trimming and J lost 6 bases, with 8 bases between them. The CDR3 loop spans 11 amino acids. Per the germline V gene, CDR1 is DFQATT and CDR2 is SNEGSKA (reference sequence). The CDR3 is CSASEGAEAFF. DNA of the CDR3: TGCAGTGCTAGTGAGGGAGCTGAAGCTTTCTTT.

V gene TRBV27 combines with J gene TRBJ2-1, with TRBD1 identical over 7 bases. CDR3 length equals 13 residues. V lost 6 bases to trimming and J lost 3 bases; unmatched junction nucleotides: 2. CDR1 and CDR2 from the germline V gene are MNHEY and SMNVEV (reference sequence). In DNA form, the CDR3 reads TGTGCCAGCAGGGGACAGTACTACAATGAGCAGTTCTTC. Translation: CASRGQYYNEQFF.

V is TRBV11-3 and J is TRBJ2-2; D is unresolved. CDR1 SGHNT and CDR2 YENEEA come from the germline V gene. V lost 1 base to trimming and J lost 5 bases, with 5 bases between them. The CDR3 extends over 13 amino acids. CDR3 bases: TGTGCCAGCAGCTTAGTACAGACCGGGGAGCTGTTTTTT. Translating gives CASSLVQTGELFF.